These 31 T cell receptor beta chains share one sample of origin, sequenced in a study of T cell repertoires in cytomegalovirus infection. TCRdb recomputed calls from the reads with MiXCR, one row per CDR3 protein. Among about 900,000 distinct CDR3 sequences listed, roughly 30% were seen once. These receptors are not linked to any known antigen. The sample was cultured CD8+ T cells from PBMCs, taken from culture after CMV antigen stimulation. The receptors derive from a human donor in good health (CMV status not recorded). Some clones in this sample may be carry-over from other donors' samples.

CDR3 loop: CASSLSPRDRGNTIYF. The CDR3 nucleotides read TGTGCCAGCAGCCTCTCGCCCCGGGACAGGGGAAACACCATATATTTT. The chain carries TRBV27 and TRBJ1-3; 8 bases align to TRBD1. Germline V gene sequence: CDR1 MNHEY, CDR2 SMNVEV (reference sequence). The CDR3 totals 16 residues. V shed 6 bases and J 4 bases; nucleotides not matched to a gene: 11.

This chain joins TRBV7-6 and TRBJ2-7; D is possibly TRBD2 (5 bases). This CDR3 contains 14 residues. The germline gives CDR1 SGHVS, CDR2 FNYEAQ. The V end lost 5 bases, the J end lost 0 bases, and 11 bases lay between the germline ends. As DNA, the CDR3 is TGTGCCAGCAGCAACCTCGGGGACTCCTACGAGCAGTACTTC. Protein sequence: CASSNLGDSYEQYF.

The chain links TRBV6-4 to TRBJ2-1; weak D call: TRBD2 (6 bases). Trimming pared 5 bases from V and 6 bases from J, leaving 14 bases between. The CDR3 spans 14 residues. Germline lookup yields CDR1 MRHNA and CDR2 SNTAGT. The CDR3 DNA sequence: TGTGCCAGCAGTTTTTACGGGGGTGGCAATGAGCAGTTCTTC. The encoded protein is CASSFYGGGNEQFF.

The V call is TRBV20-1, the J call TRBJ2-1, with 10 bases matching TRBD1. Unmatched junction bases numbered 7, after V lost 4 bases and J lost 1 base. CDR1 and CDR2 from the germline V gene are DFQATT and SNEGSKA (reference sequence). The CDR3 length is 16 residues. The CDR3 sequence: CSAKDRGFGSYNEQFF. The CDR3, as DNA: TGCAGTGCTAAGGACAGGGGGTTTGGTTCCTACAATGAGCAGTTCTTC.

The J gene is TRBJ2-7, the V gene TRBV7-6; 8 positions match TRBD2. The CDR3 is 14 residues long. Germline-derived CDR1 and CDR2 are SGHVS and FNYEAQ. V lost 5 bases, J lost 2 bases, and 5 bases stayed unmatched. The CDR3 sequence is CASSPAGETYEQYV. The CDR3 DNA is TGTGCCAGCAGCCCAGCGGGGGAGACCTACGAGCAGTACGTC.

This clonotype was seen more than once but under ten times. J is TRBJ1-4 and V is TRBV5-6; D might be TRBD1 (5 bases). CDR1 is SGHDT and CDR2 is YYEEEE in the germline V gene. This CDR3 has 16 amino acids. The V end lost 2 bases, the J end lost 7 bases, and 18 bases lay between the germline ends. The CDR3 region is CASSFRIVERGEKLFF. In DNA form, the CDR3 reads TGTGCCAGCAGCTTCCGGATCGTTGAAAGGGGTGAAAAACTGTTTTTT. The full variable domain, with the rest looked up from reference TRBV5-6 and TRBJ1-4, is DAGVTQSPTHLIKTRGQQVTLRCSPKSGHDTVSWYQQALGQGPQFIFQYYEEEERQRGNFPDRFSGHQFPNYSSELNVNALLLGDSALYLCASSFRIVERGEKLFFGSGTQLSVL.

The genes are TRBV5-1 and TRBJ1-2; 12 bases line up with TRBD1. The CDR3 spans 16 residues. The trim removed 4 bases at V and 2 bases at J, leaving 6 bases unmatched. Germline V CDR1 and CDR2: SGHRS, YFSETQ. This CDR3 reads CASSGGTGGPNYGYTF. The CDR3 DNA is TGCGCCAGCAGCGGCGGGACAGGGGGCCCCAACTATGGCTACACCTTC. The full variable domain, rest sourced from reference TRBV5-1 and TRBJ1-2, is KAGVTQTPRYLIKTRGQQVTLSCSPISGHRSVSWYQQTPGQGLQFLFEYFSETQRNKGNFPGRFSGRQFSNSRSEMNVSTLELGDSALYLCASSGGTGGPNYGYTFGSGTRLTVV.

Here the CDR3 DNA reads TGTGCCATCAGTGAGTCGACGACAGGGGGTTTTGGCACAGATACGCAGTATTTT. Residues: CAISESTTGGFGTDTQYF. V usage is TRBV10-3 and J usage is TRBJ2-3; 9 nucleotides match TRBD1. The CDR3 is 18 amino acids. Germline trimming cut 0 bases from V and 1 base from J; bases unmatched to any gene: 8. Germline V CDR1 and CDR2: ENHRY, SYGVKD.

As concerns this clonotype: The germline gene is not matched at one end of the junction; a read error may be the cause. CDR3 amino acids: CASSLAGVSSQPQHF. CDR3 in DNA: TGTGCCAGCAGCTTAGCAGGGGTTAGCAGTCAGCCCCAGCATTTT. The chain carries TRBV7-9 and TRBJ1-5, with a possible D match to TRBD1 (5 bases). The CDR3 sequence is 15 residues long. In germline, CDR1 is SEHNR, CDR2 FQNEAQ (reference sequence).

The V call is TRBV5-6, the J call TRBJ2-5; 7 bases agree with TRBD1. Germline CDR1 and CDR2: SGHDT and YYEEEE. The ends lost 2 bases at V and 5 bases at J; junction bases unmatched: 6. CDR3 length equals 14 residues. The chain's CDR3 is CASSFPQGDETQYF. In nucleotides, the CDR3 is TGTGCCAGCAGCTTCCCGCAGGGGGATGAGACCCAGTACTTC. The variable domain in full, with the rest retrieved from reference TRBV5-6 and TRBJ2-5, is DAGVTQSPTHLIKTRGQQVTLRCSPKSGHDTVSWYQQALGQGPQFIFQYYEEEERQRGNFPDRFSGHQFPNYSSELNVNALLLGDSALYLCASSFPQGDETQYFGPGTRLLVL.

This clonotype has more than one count but fewer than ten. This chain links TRBV4-2 with TRBJ1-2; D perhaps matches TRBD1 (5 bases). V lost 1 base and J 4 bases, leaving 10 bases between the germline ends. This CDR3 region has 14 residues. Germline V lookup: CDR1 LGHNA, CDR2 YNFKEQ. The CDR3 DNA reads TGTGCCAGCAGCCAAGTGGAGGGACTCTATGGCTACACCTTC. Encoded protein: CASSQVEGLYGYTF.

In its sample, this clonotype was seen a few times. The chain combines TRBV7-9 with TRBJ2-1; 7 bases align to TRBD1. V lost 8 bases, J lost 0 bases, and 7 bases stayed unmatched. In germline, CDR1 is SEHNR, CDR2 FQNEAQ (reference sequence). The CDR3 has 15 amino acids. The CDR3 nucleotides read TGTGCCAGCTTTTCAGCAGGGGGCTCCTACAATGAGCAGTTCTTC. Translated: CASFSAGGSYNEQFF.

The chain couples TRBV4-1 to TRBJ1-1; D gene uncertain. The V end was cut by 0 bases, the J end by 1 base, with 9 bases between. Germline lookup yields CDR1 MGHRA and CDR2 YSYEKL. CDR3 length: 15 amino acids. In DNA form, the CDR3 reads TGCGCCAGCAGCCAAGAGTACCCGTGGAACACTGAAGCTTTCTTT. Its translation: CASSQEYPWNTEAFF.

This clonotype has at least ten counts. For the CDR3, the DNA is TGTGCCAGCAGCTTAAATATGGTAGCGTCTCACTCTGGGGCCAACGTCCTGACTTTC. It encodes CASSLNMVASHSGANVLTF. The chain carries TRBV7-3 and TRBJ2-6, with TRBD2 as a possible D gene (5 bases). The CDR3 is 19 amino acids. Trimming stripped 1 base from V and 0 bases from J, with 16 bases between. Germline V gene sequence: CDR1 SGHTA, CDR2 FQGTGA.

The V gene is TRBV6-1, the J gene TRBJ2-5, with 8 bases that match TRBD2. The germline CDR1 and CDR2 sequences are MNHNS and SASEGT. The CDR3 covers 18 residues. Trimming cost V 3 bases and J 1 base; bases outside gene matches: 13. CDR3 amino acids: CASSDNLGGGLFQETQYF. The CDR3 bases are TGTGCCAGCAGTGACAACCTCGGGGGGGGTCTATTCCAAGAGACCCAGTACTTC.

The CDR3 loop is CACGGRKSYEQYV. The CDR3 DNA follows: TGTGCCTGTGGGGGAAGGAAGTCCTACGAGCAGTACGTC. The rearrangement links TRBV6-2 or TRBV6-3 to TRBJ2-7; D is perhaps TRBD1 or TRBD2 (5 bases each). The CDR3 is 13 residues long. Trimming stripped 11 bases from V and 1 base from J, with 15 bases between. Germline V lookup: CDR1 MNHEY, CDR2 SVGEGT.

This chain uses TRBV2 with TRBJ2-7; 9 bases match TRBD2. Germline V lookup: CDR1 SNHLY, CDR2 FYNNEI. The CDR3 runs 16 residues. The ends lost 2 bases at V and 0 bases at J; junction bases unmatched: 5. The CDR3 nucleotides are TGTGCCAGCAGTGAAAACGCGGGGGGGTTCTCCTACGAGCAGTACTTC. This encodes CASSENAGGFSYEQYF.

The chain uses TRBV14 and TRBJ1-1, with D hard to call. The CDR3 is 16 residues long. CDR1 and CDR2 (germline): SGHDN, FVKESK. Trimming took off 0 bases at V and 0 bases at J, with 11 bases between the two ends. The CDR3 DNA sequence: TGTGCCAGCAGCCAAGATAGTGTCAGGATGAACACTGAAGCTTTCTTT. Protein: CASSQDSVRMNTEAFF. The complete variable domain, with remaining parts taken from reference TRBV14 and TRBJ1-1, reads EAGVTQFPSHSVIEKGQTVTLRCDPISGHDNLYWYRRVMGKEIKFLLHFVKESKQDESGMPNNRFLAERTGGTYSTLKVQPAELEDSGVYFCASSQDSVRMNTEAFFGQGTRLTVV.

As regards this clonotype: This may come from a read error, since a much larger clone is one base off. This chain connects TRBV12-3 or TRBV12-4 to TRBJ2-3, with D uncertain. The CDR3 loop spans 14 amino acids. The CDR3 bases are TGTGCCAGCAATTTATGGGTTAGCACAGATACGCAGTATTTT. Amino acids: CASNLWVSTDTQYF.

This clonotype has only a few counts. This sequence joins TRBV6-1 and TRBJ2-2, with 7 bases aligning to TRBD1. CDR1 and CDR2 (germline): MNHNS, SASEGT. With V trimmed by 8 bases and J by 3 bases, 0 bases remained unmatched. This CDR3 spans 12 amino acids. The chain's CDR3 is CASQGDTGELFF. The CDR3 region has the DNA TGTGCCAGCCAGGGGGACACCGGGGAGCTGTTTTTT.

This clonotype was observed many times. The CDR3 spells CASSYDRKNLAQHF. Here the CDR3 DNA reads TGTGCCAGCAGTTACGACAGGAAAAATCTGGCCCAGCATTTT. The rearrangement links TRBV6-5 to TRBJ1-5; TRBD1 might be the D (6 bases). V was cut by 2 bases and J by 11 bases, with 16 bases left in between. Germline V CDR1 and CDR2: MNHEY, SVGAGI. The CDR3 has 14 residues.

V and J are TRBV29-1 and TRBJ2-5; possibly TRBD1 for D (5 bases). This CDR3 comprises 13 residues. CDR1 SQVTM and CDR2 ANQGSEA come from the germline V gene. V shed 7 bases and J shed 2 bases, with 14 bases lying between them. This CDR3 is CSAATVLQETQYF. DNA of the CDR3: TGCAGCGCCGCGACAGTACTACAAGAGACCCAGTACTTC.

This clonotype was seen only a few times. V is TRBV6-6 and J is TRBJ1-6; D gene uncertain. Germline CDR1 MNHNY, CDR2 SVGAGI (reference sequence). This CDR3 comprises 15 residues. V lost 0 bases and J lost 8, with 11 bases in between. As DNA, the CDR3 is TGTGCCAGCAGTTACTCGAAGGGCGATGATTCACCCCTCCACTTT. Residues: CASSYSKGDDSPLHF.

CDR3 residues: CATLRGSSYNEQFF. The CDR3 coding sequence is TGTGCCACCTTGCGGGGGAGCTCCTACAATGAGCAGTTCTTC. V usage is TRBV6-8 and J usage is TRBJ2-1; 7 bases align to TRBD2. Germline loops: CDR1 MNHGY, CDR2 SAAAGT. V shed 10 bases, J shed 0 bases, and the junction held 6 bases outside the gene matches. There are 14 residues in the CDR3.

This clonotype was counted ten times or more. J is TRBJ2-1 and V is TRBV7-8; TRBD2 matches 10 bases. The V segment lost 4 bases and the J segment 3 bases; nucleotides outside the gene matches: 9. Germline CDR1 reads SGHVS; CDR2 reads FQNEAQ. This CDR3 spans 17 amino acids. CDR3 DNA: TGTGCCAGCAGCTCCTCTGGTACTAGCGGGGTCTACAATGAGCAGTTCTTC. This sequence encodes CASSSSGTSGVYNEQFF.

The rearrangement uses TRBV9 and TRBJ1-5; 7 bases match TRBD1. The CDR3 is 15 amino acids. Germline-derived CDR1 and CDR2 are SGDLS and YYNGEE. V was pared by 4 bases and J by 4 bases, with 8 bases of the junction left unmatched. The CDR3, as DNA: TGTGCCAGCAGCCCGACGGACAGGAAAAATCAGCCCCAGCATTTT. Translated, it gives CASSPTDRKNQPQHF.

This clonotype was observed a handful of times. This chain links TRBV27 with TRBJ2-1, with 7 bases lining up with TRBD2. The CDR3 runs 13 residues. The V segment lost 11 bases and the J segment 9 bases; nucleotides outside the gene matches: 13. Per germline, CDR1 MNHEY and CDR2 SMNVEV (reference sequence). The CDR3 DNA is TGTGCCGTATCACCCTGGGTAGCGGGTGAGCAGTTCTTC. Translation: CAVSPWVAGEQFF.

The genes are TRBV6-1 and TRBJ2-3; 8 positions match TRBD1. Germline V gives CDR1 MNHNS, CDR2 SASEGT. The CDR3 has 19 amino acids. The V segment lost 5 bases and the J segment 2 bases; nucleotides outside the gene matches: 18. The CDR3 spells CASSSGQVVWGTDTDTQYF. The CDR3 coding sequence is TGTGCCAGCAGTTCGGGACAGGTTGTCTGGGGAACGGACACAGATACGCAGTATTTT.

As DNA, the CDR3 is TGCGCCAGCAGTACCGGGACAGGGGACACTGAAGCTTTCTTT. Residues: CASSTGTGDTEAFF. The chain has TRBV5-1 and TRBJ1-1; 10 nucleotides match TRBD1. The CDR3 extends over 14 amino acids. The V segment lost 5 bases and the J segment 3 bases; nucleotides outside the gene matches: 4. The germline CDR1 and CDR2 sequences are SGHRS and YFSETQ.

This clonotype was seen more than once but under ten times. The chain is built from TRBV2 and TRBJ2-5; TRBD1 might be the D (6 bases). Germline CDR1 and CDR2: SNHLY and FYNNEI. The CDR3 is 12 amino acids. V lost 8 bases and J lost 5, with 12 bases in between. DNA of the CDR3: TGTGCCAGCGGGGGACATTTGGAGACCCAGTACTTC. This encodes CASGGHLETQYF.

This clonotype came up a few times. The CDR3 sequence: CASSLPGQVGRNEQFF. The CDR3 bases are TGTGCCAGCAGTTTACCCGGACAGGTGGGGCGCAATGAGCAGTTCTTC. The chain links TRBV27 to TRBJ2-1, with 7 bases identical to TRBD1. Losses at the gene ends were 2 bases for V and 6 bases for J; bases not matched to a gene: 10. CDR1 is MNHEY, CDR2 SMNVEV, per germline (reference sequence). There are 16 residues in the CDR3.